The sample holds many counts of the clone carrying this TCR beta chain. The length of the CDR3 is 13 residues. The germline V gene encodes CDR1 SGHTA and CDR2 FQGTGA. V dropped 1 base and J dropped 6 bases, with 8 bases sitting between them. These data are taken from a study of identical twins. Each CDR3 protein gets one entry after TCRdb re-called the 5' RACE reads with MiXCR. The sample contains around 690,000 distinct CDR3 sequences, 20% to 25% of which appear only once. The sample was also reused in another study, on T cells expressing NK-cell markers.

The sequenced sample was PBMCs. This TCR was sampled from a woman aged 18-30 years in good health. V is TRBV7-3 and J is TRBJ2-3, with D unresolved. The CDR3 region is CASSLNQEDTQYF. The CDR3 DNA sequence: TGTGCCAGCAGCTTAAATCAGGAGGATACGCAGTATTTT.